This record looks at one TCR beta chain sequence and its context. The immunoSEQ assay was v3. Produced via immunoSEQ multiplex PCR; TCRdb's table is partial and in-frame only. The sample contains tens of thousands of clones, roughly 69% of which appear only once. The sample is drawn from a study of TIL therapy for anti-PD-1-resistant metastatic lung cancer. Turning to the study itself: By whole-exome sequencing, median non-synonymous tumor mutation burden was more than 1.2 mutations per megabase.

V lost 2 bases and J lost 8; bases outside the gene matches: 4. The CDR3 runs 13 residues. Germline V gives CDR1 GTSNPN, CDR2 SVGIG (reference sequence). Time point indicated: pre-treatment sample, taken before nivolumab and TIL therapy. This sequence was found in a person aged 30 to 80 with non-small cell lung cancer. V usage is TRBV30 and J usage is TRBJ1-5, with 9 bases matching TRBD1. The starting material was blood, obtained at baseline. The CDR3 nucleotides are TGTGCCTGGAGTACAGGGGGCGCAAAGCCCCAGCATTTT. Amino acid sequence: CAWSTGGAKPQHF.